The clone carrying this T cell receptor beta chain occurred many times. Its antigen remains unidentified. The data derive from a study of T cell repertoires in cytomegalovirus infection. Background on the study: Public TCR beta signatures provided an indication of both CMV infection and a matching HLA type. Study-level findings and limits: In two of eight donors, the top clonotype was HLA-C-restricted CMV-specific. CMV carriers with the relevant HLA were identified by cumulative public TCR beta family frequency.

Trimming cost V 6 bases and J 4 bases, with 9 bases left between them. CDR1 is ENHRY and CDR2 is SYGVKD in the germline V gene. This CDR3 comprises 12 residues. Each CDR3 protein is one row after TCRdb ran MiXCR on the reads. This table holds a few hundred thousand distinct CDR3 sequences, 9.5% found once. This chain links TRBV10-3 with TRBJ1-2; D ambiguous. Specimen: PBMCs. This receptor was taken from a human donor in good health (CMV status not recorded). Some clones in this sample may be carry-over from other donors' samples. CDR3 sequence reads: CAISPGGYGYTF. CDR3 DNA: TGTGCCATCAGCCCCGGAGGCTATGGCTACACCTTC.